This TCR beta chain is from a study of cytomegalovirus exposure and HLA in healthy donors. A word on this clone: Antigen unknown.

Study-level findings and limits: Most of the CMV-associated TCR beta chains (in a later analysis) appeared to be HLA-restricted.

A multiplex PCR was run with 60 Vbeta primers and 13 Jbeta primers. Assay: immunoSEQ multiplex PCR; the TCRdb copy retains only in-frame clones and omits some. Here the sample spans some 160,000 clones, 70% to 85% being singletons. Germline assignment: CDR1 MNHEY and CDR2 SVGAGI. The CDR3 totals 13 residues. Trimming removed 0 bases at V and 8 bases at J, with 10 bases between. The sample was PBMCs. J is TRBJ1-1 and V is TRBV6-5; TRBD1 might be the D (5 bases). The receptor was derived from a male donor in good health and CMV-seronegative. CDR3 in amino acids: CASSYSQVNEAFF. CDR3 sequence (DNA): TGTGCCAGCAGTTACTCACAGGTGAACGAAGCTTTCTTT.